These 13 T cell receptor beta chains were sequenced from one sample in a study of regulatory T cells in long-lasting Graves disease. Arm-PCR with iRepertoire HTBI primers amplified the CDR3 regions for these TCR beta libraries. From the multiplex PCR reads, TCRdb called clonotypes with MiXCR, one entry per CDR3 protein. This table holds roughly 380,000 distinct CDR3 sequences, roughly a sixth found once. Documented time point: newly diagnosed GD, antithyroid drugs for less than 3 months. The TCR library was made from RNA extracted from PBMCs. This sample comprised peripheral blood mononuclear cells (PBMCs), obtained at new diagnosis, from a patient treated with antithyroid drugs. The receptors were gathered from a female donor with Graves disease.

The genes are TRBV7-7 and TRBJ2-1; TRBD1 matches 11 bases. Looked up from germline, CDR1 is SSHAT and CDR2 is FNYEAQ (reference sequence). CDR3 length: 14 residues. J gave up 6 bases and V 6 bases, and 4 bases lay outside the gene matches. The CDR3 here is CASSKGTGGNEQFF. CDR3 in DNA: TGTGCCAGCAGTAAAGGGACAGGGGGCAATGAGCAGTTCTTC.

The sample holds many counts of this clonotype. The chain uses TRBV27 and TRBJ2-7, with D perhaps TRBD1 (6 bases). V lost 5 bases, J lost 3 bases, and 14 bases lay in between. CDR1 and CDR2 (germline): MNHEY, SMNVEV (reference sequence). This CDR3 region has 14 residues. The CDR3 reads CASSLRDTYYEQYF. In DNA form, the CDR3 reads TGTGCCAGCAGTCTTCGGGACACCTACTACGAGCAGTACTTC.

This clonotype was counted at least ten times. The chain has TRBV29-1 and TRBJ2-3, with D perhaps TRBD2 (6 bases). The CDR3 is 13 residues long. Germline-derived CDR1 and CDR2 are SQVTM and ANQGSEA. The V and J ends lost 6 bases and 1 base respectively, with 11 bases between them. The CDR3 spells CSVPTGGTDTQYF. CDR3 DNA: TGCAGCGTCCCCACGGGAGGCACAGATACGCAGTATTTT.

This clonotype was observed many times. This chain joins TRBV5-4 and TRBJ1-1; perhaps TRBD1 as D (5 bases). This CDR3 has 14 amino acids. Looked up from germline, CDR1 is SGHNT and CDR2 is YYREEE (reference sequence). The germline V and J ends were trimmed by 3 bases and 7 bases, with 16 bases remaining between them. Here the CDR3 DNA reads TGTGCCAGCAGCTGGGGTGAGGGGATCGGTGAAGCTTTCTTT. This gives the protein CASSWGEGIGEAFF. Drawing the rest from reference TRBV5-4 and TRBJ1-1, the complete variable domain is ETGVTQSPTHLIKTRGQQVTLRCSSQSGHNTVSWYQQALGQGPQFIFQYYREEENGRGNFPPRFSGLQFPNYSSELNVNALELDDSALYLCASSWGEGIGEAFFGQGTRLTVV.

In this sample, this clonotype turned up many times. The gene calls are TRBV3-1 and TRBJ2-1, with D tentatively TRBD1 or TRBD2 (5 bases each). Germline CDR1 reads LGHDT; CDR2 reads YNNKEL (reference sequence). Between the trimmed V and J ends, which lost 3 bases and 13 bases, there was a span of 10 bases. This CDR3 has 11 residues. CDR3 nucleotides: TGTGCCAGCAGCCAGAGGGGACCTCAGTTCTTC. This encodes CASSQRGPQFF.

This clonotype was recorded many times. The CDR3 region has the DNA TGTGCCAGCGGGAGAACCTCCTACAATGAGCAGTTCTTC. Encoded protein: CASGRTSYNEQFF. The chain combines TRBV13 with TRBJ2-1; TRBD2 is a possible D gene (5 bases). V was clipped by 8 bases and J by 0 bases, with 8 bases between them. The germline V gene encodes CDR1 PRHDT and CDR2 FYEKMQ (reference sequence). The CDR3 sequence is 13 residues long.

In this sample, this clonotype turned up many times. The V and J genes are TRBV11-2 and TRBJ2-7; tentative D call: TRBD2 (6 bases). CDR3 length: 14 residues. Trimming removed 4 bases at V and 1 base at J, with 11 bases between. Germline CDR1 SGHAT, CDR2 FQNNGV. The CDR3: CASSSLAASYEQYF. CDR3 coding DNA: TGTGCCAGCAGCTCCTTAGCGGCATCCTACGAGCAGTACTTC.

This clonotype was counted at least ten times. The chain is built from TRBV2 and TRBJ1-2, with a weak D call TRBD1 (6 bases). The CDR3 has 13 amino acids. Per germline, CDR1 SNHLY and CDR2 FYNNEI. V was trimmed by 6 bases and J by 3 bases, leaving 11 bases between them. The CDR3, as DNA: TGTGCCAGCAGAACATCAGGGGACTATGGCTACACCTTC. Translation: CASRTSGDYGYTF.

This clonotype was detected ten times or more. The chain uses TRBV7-2 and TRBJ2-2; D remains unclear. V shed 0 bases and J shed 0 bases, with 5 bases lying between them. CDR1 and CDR2 from the germline V gene are SGHTA and FQGNSA. The CDR3 is 15 amino acids. The CDR3 DNA sequence: TGTGCCAGCAGCTTAGCCCAGACGAACACCGGGGAGCTGTTTTTT. Its translation is CASSLAQTNTGELFF.

V gene TRBV5-1 combines with J gene TRBJ1-2, with 9 nucleotides matching TRBD1. This CDR3 spans 14 amino acids. V trimming: 3 bases; J trimming: 5 bases; junction bases outside the gene matches: 5. Germline assignment: CDR1 SGHRS and CDR2 YFSETQ. The CDR3 coding sequence is TGCGCCAGCAGCTCAACCGGGACAGGGTATGGCTACACCTTC. Its protein product is CASSSTGTGYGYTF. Full variable domain (rest looked up from reference TRBV5-1 and TRBJ1-2): KAGVTQTPRYLIKTRGQQVTLSCSPISGHRSVSWYQQTPGQGLQFLFEYFSETQRNKGNFPGRFSGRQFSNSRSEMNVSTLELGDSALYLCASSSTGTGYGYTFGSGTRLTVV.

This chain joins TRBV12-3 or TRBV12-4 and TRBJ1-4; D is ambiguous. V dropped 5 bases and J dropped 0 bases, with 10 bases sitting between them. The CDR3 has 15 residues. As DNA, the CDR3 is TGTGCCAGCAGTACAACTGAATCAACTAATGAAAAACTGTTTTTT. It is translated as CASSTTESTNEKLFF.

This clonotype was seen repeatedly, ten times or more. This chain links TRBV3-1 with TRBJ2-5; the D gene is possibly TRBD1 (7 bases). V was shortened by 8 bases and J by 9 bases, with 19 bases between the two germline ends. The CDR3 is made up of 13 amino acids. The germline CDR1 and CDR2 sequences are LGHDT and YNNKEL (reference sequence). The CDR3 protein is CASQDRDFGAQYF. CDR3 bases: TGTGCCAGCCAAGACAGGGACTTTGGGGCCCAGTACTTC.

This clonotype was observed many times. The CDR3 bases are TGTGCCAGCAGACATCGACAGGGGGCGGGTGTCTACGAGCAGTACTTC. Protein: CASRHRQGAGVYEQYF. The genes are TRBV7-3 and TRBJ2-7; TRBD1 aligns across 10 bases. V shed 6 bases, J shed 3 bases, and the junction held 11 bases outside the gene matches. The germline CDR1 and CDR2 sequences are SGHTA and FQGTGA. This CDR3 is 16 amino acids long.